This T cell receptor beta chain came from a study of long-term antiretroviral therapy in people with HIV. Assay version v3.0 of immunoSEQ was used, and it was run at survey level. The repertoire was sequenced with immunoSEQ multiplex PCR; TCRdb's copy has only in-frame clones and lacks some. This sample carries approximately 28,000 clones, 95% of them seen once, and the ten largest clones take over 7%. J was trimmed by 0 bases and V by 6 bases; bases with no gene match: 7. CDR1 MDHEN and CDR2 SYDVKM come from the germline V gene. The CDR3 spans 17 residues. The material was unsorted PBMCs, obtained 5.3 years after starting antiretroviral therapy. The clonotype originates from a man aged 25-40 years with HIV. V is TRBV28 and J is TRBJ2-6; 8 bases map to TRBD1. The CDR3: CASSLGQVNSGANVLTF. The CDR3 coding sequence is TGTGCCAGCAGCTTGGGACAGGTTAACTCTGGGGCCAACGTCCTGACTTTC.